The table lists the clone carrying this T cell receptor beta chain with many counts. The TCR beta library used iRepertoire HTBI primers with Arm-PCR amplification of CDR3. A single record per CDR3 protein comes from TCRdb applying MiXCR to the multiplex PCR reads. The profile shows a few hundred thousand distinct CDR3 sequences, approximately 14% of them singletons. This sample is part of a study of regulatory T cells in long-lasting Graves disease. The germline V gene has CDR1 MNHEY and CDR2 SMNVEV (reference sequence). Trimming removed 2 bases at V and 10 bases at J, with 12 bases between. The length of the CDR3 is 13 residues. The time point: newly diagnosed GD, antithyroid drugs for less than 3 months. Preparation of the TCR library used RNA extracted from PBMCs. The data also belong to a second study, concerning T cells in Graves' hyperthyroidism and ophthalmopathy.

This clonotype was sampled from a woman aged 45-60 years with Graves disease. The source material was peripheral blood mononuclear cells (PBMCs), sampled at new diagnosis, from a patient treated with antithyroid drugs. The rearrangement joins TRBV27 to TRBJ2-1; unclear D gene. CDR3 in DNA: TGTGCCAGCAGTTTAGATATGGCCCACGAGCAGTTCTTC. Its translation is CASSLDMAHEQFF.